The T cell receptor beta chain under discussion was sequenced for a study of T cell responses to AZD1222 COVID-19 vaccine. Study-level information: The analysis combined second doses at about 4 or about 12 weeks.

Trimming cost V 5 bases and J 7 bases; bases outside gene matches: 13. This CDR3 contains 15 residues. Germline CDR1 reads KGHSH; CDR2 reads LQKENI. The study, taken as a whole, reports: Clonal diversity may have been underestimated, and the donors were mostly white British, with more females than males. Repertoires were sampled only after the peak T cell response.

With respect to this clone: What it binds is not known.

The data were produced by immunoSEQ multiplex PCR, yet TCRdb's version contains in-frame clones alone and is incomplete. The sample lists 150,000 to 200,000 clones, approximately 90% seen once, with approximately 4.7% in the top ten. This receptor was obtained from an adult in good health. The V gene is TRBV18, the J gene TRBJ2-7, with 8 bases aligning to TRBD1. The sample was peripheral blood, taken on day 0 of AZD1222 vaccination. The CDR3 DNA follows: TGTGCCAGCTCAGATAACCTGCAGGGGGCCGGAGAGCAGTACTTC. Protein sequence: CASSDNLQGAGEQYF.